This T cell receptor (beta chain) appears in the sequencing data of a study of blood T cell repertoires in COVID-19. At the level of the study: T cells, B-cell-depleted T cells, or PBMCs supplied cDNA or gDNA.

Resolution of symptoms, clearance, or two negative PCRs was present in recovered Cohort 3 donors. This clone was seen a handful of times. As originally analysed: Amplification from reference gene primers served as the basis for estimated nucleated cell counts. The protocol was immunoSEQ multiplex PCR, while the TCRdb copy is restricted to in-frame clones and leaves out a portion. V, J and clone size are those of that table, while D and trimming were read from the DNA. The repertoire includes about 270,000 clones, around 87% of them detected once, and roughly 2.3% sits in the top ten. The CDR3 runs 16 residues. CDR1 SGHTS and CDR2 YDEGEE come from the germline V gene. The V gene end was trimmed by 4 bases and the J gene end by 7 bases; junction bases not matched to a gene: 10.

The clonotype was recovered from a woman younger than 30 who had recovered from COVID-19. Sequenced input: PBMCs or T cells enriched from blood (not recorded which). The chain links TRBV5-8 to TRBJ1-4, with 10 bases identical to TRBD1. The CDR3 region has the DNA TGTGCCAGCAGCGCAGGACAGGGGGAAATAAGTGAAAAACTGTTTTTT. Its protein is CASSAGQGEISEKLFF.